Listed below are T cell receptor beta chains from one sample, sequenced in a study of regulatory T cells in long-lasting Graves disease. TCRdb ran MiXCR on the multiplex PCR reads and lists one entry per CDR3 protein. The sample carries around 470,000 distinct CDR3 sequences, around 13% recorded once. The sample was also reused in another study, on T cells in Graves' hyperthyroidism and ophthalmopathy.

The sample was peripheral blood mononuclear cells (PBMCs), taken at new diagnosis, from a patient treated with antithyroid drugs. Source of these receptors: a woman aged 45 to 65 with Graves disease. The CDR3 runs from the conserved cysteine through the conserved F or W. The D gene is left open where the match is weak. Clone size, where shown, is once, few, many, or a class for clones that have expanded.

d_gene	v_gene	j_gene	abundance	CDR3nt	CDR3aa
.	TRBV2	TRBJ2-7	many	TGTGCCAGCGGGAGGATCTACGAGCAGTACTTC	CASGRIYEQYF
TRBD1	TRBV2	TRBJ1-2	many	TGTGCCAGCGGGACAGCCTTAAACTATGGCTACACCTTC	CASGTALNYGYTF
TRBD2	TRBV30	TRBJ2-2	few	TGTGCCTGGTCGAGACCGGGACTAGACGTGAACACCGGGGAGCTGTTTTTT	CAWSRPGLDVNTGELFF
.	TRBV7-8	TRBJ2-6	few	TGTGCCAGCAGCTTAGGCAACAGGGCTGGGGCCAACGTCCTGACTTTC	CASSLGNRAGANVLTF
TRBD1	TRBV27	TRBJ1-5	few	TGTGCCGGCAGTTCTATGAGGCGGGACAGGGGGGATCAGCCCCAGCATTTT	CAGSSMRRDRGDQPQHF
.	TRBV7-9	TRBJ2-3	many	TGTGCCAGCAGCGTCATGGCCCTGCCGACAGATACGCAGTATTTT	CASSVMALPTDTQYF
.	TRBV12-5	TRBJ2-3	many	TGTGCTAGTGGTTTGGGACAATCTAGCACAGATACGCAGTATTTT	CASGLGQSSTDTQYF
TRBD1	TRBV6-1	TRBJ1-2	many	TGTGCCAGCAGTGAAGGGGGACAGGGGTGGGATGGCTACACCTTC	CASSEGGQGWDGYTF
.	TRBV12-3/TRBV12-4	TRBJ1-3	.	TGTGCCAGCAGTTTCCAGGGGATATCTGGAAACACCATATATTTT	CASSFQGISGNTIYF
.	TRBV6-2/TRBV6-3	TRBJ2-3	.	TGTGCCAGCAGTCCTACTCCCGGGGTAGGCACAGATACGCAGTATTTT	CASSPTPGVGTDTQYF
TRBD2	TRBV19	TRBJ2-1	.	TGTGCCAGTAGTGGTCAACTAGCGGGAGGGCCAGTCGATCAGTTCTTC	CASSGQLAGGPVDQFF
.	TRBV30	TRBJ2-1	many	TGTGCCTGGAGTCAAGGGGGGTCCTACAATGAGCAGTTCTTC	CAWSQGGSYNEQFF
.	TRBV28	TRBJ2-7	few	TGTGCCAGCAAAGGGTGGACAGAGAACTACGAGCAGTACTTC	CASKGWTENYEQYF
TRBD2	TRBV20-1	TRBJ2-7	.	TGCAGAGAGGACAGGGGAGCGAATCGACTAGCGGGGGGCTACAATGAGCAGTACTTC	CREDRGANRLAGGYNEQYF
.	TRBV11-2	TRBJ1-1	many	TGTGCCAGCAGCGCGACATCCGCTGAAGCTTTCTTT	CASSATSAEAFF
.	TRBV12-3/TRBV12-4	TRBJ2-7	many	TGTGCCAGCAGTGGGGGCGGACAGTACTACGAGCAGTACTTC	CASSGGGQYYEQYF
.	TRBV5-4	TRBJ2-1	few	TGTGCCAGCAGCCCGGGGGTTAGCTCCTACAATGAGCAGTTCTTC	CASSPGVSSYNEQFF
.	TRBV20-1	TRBJ2-1	.	TGCAGTGCTTCCGGGACAAGTACCTACAATGAGCAGTTCTTC	CSASGTSTYNEQFF
TRBD2	TRBV5-1	TRBJ2-3	many	TGCGCCAGCAGCTTGGCGGCTAGCGGGATTGATACGCAGTATTTT	CASSLAASGIDTQYF
.	TRBV5-8	TRBJ1-2	.	TGTGCCAGCAGCCACAGATCAAACTATGGCTACACCTTC	CASSHRSNYGYTF
.	TRBV2	TRBJ2-1	.	TGTGCCACCCAACCGCCCGGGGGCTACAATGAGCAGTTCTTC	CATQPPGGYNEQFF
.	TRBV5-1	TRBJ1-4	many	TGCGCCAGCAGCCCATCAGGTGCAACTAATGAAAAACTGTTTTTT	CASSPSGATNEKLFF
TRBD2	TRBV27	TRBJ2-1	few	TGTGCCAGCAGTTTTTCTAGCGGGAACTATGAGCAGTTCTTC	CASSFSSGNYEQFF
TRBD1	TRBV5-1	TRBJ1-2	few	TGCGCCAGCAGCCCAGGGACAGGGGGTAACTATGGCTACACCTTC	CASSPGTGGNYGYTF
TRBD2	TRBV7-2	TRBJ2-3	.	TGTGCCAGCAGCTTATTCGCCGCGGGACTAGCGGGAGTCGGAGATACGCAGTATTTT	CASSLFAAGLAGVGDTQYF
.	TRBV9	TRBJ2-1	.	TGTGCCAGCAGCGATAACGGGAACTCCTACAATGAGCAGTTCTTC	CASSDNGNSYNEQFF
TRBD1	TRBV5-5	TRBJ2-4	few	TGTGCCAGCAGCCGAACAGGGGGCGATGGCAAAAACATTCAGTACTTC	CASSRTGGDGKNIQYF